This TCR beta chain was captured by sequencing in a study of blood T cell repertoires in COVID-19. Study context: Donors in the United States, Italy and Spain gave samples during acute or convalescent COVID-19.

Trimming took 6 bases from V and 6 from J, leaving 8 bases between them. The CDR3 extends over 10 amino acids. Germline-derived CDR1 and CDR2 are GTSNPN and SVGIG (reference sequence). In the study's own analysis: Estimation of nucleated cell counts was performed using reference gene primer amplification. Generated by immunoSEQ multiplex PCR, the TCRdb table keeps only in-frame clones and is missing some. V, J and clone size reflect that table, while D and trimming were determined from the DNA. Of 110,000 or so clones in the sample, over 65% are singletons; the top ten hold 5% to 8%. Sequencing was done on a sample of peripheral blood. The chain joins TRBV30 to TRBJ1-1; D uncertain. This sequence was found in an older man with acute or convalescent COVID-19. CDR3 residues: CACERSEAFF. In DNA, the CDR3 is TGTGCCTGCGAGAGATCTGAAGCTTTCTTT.